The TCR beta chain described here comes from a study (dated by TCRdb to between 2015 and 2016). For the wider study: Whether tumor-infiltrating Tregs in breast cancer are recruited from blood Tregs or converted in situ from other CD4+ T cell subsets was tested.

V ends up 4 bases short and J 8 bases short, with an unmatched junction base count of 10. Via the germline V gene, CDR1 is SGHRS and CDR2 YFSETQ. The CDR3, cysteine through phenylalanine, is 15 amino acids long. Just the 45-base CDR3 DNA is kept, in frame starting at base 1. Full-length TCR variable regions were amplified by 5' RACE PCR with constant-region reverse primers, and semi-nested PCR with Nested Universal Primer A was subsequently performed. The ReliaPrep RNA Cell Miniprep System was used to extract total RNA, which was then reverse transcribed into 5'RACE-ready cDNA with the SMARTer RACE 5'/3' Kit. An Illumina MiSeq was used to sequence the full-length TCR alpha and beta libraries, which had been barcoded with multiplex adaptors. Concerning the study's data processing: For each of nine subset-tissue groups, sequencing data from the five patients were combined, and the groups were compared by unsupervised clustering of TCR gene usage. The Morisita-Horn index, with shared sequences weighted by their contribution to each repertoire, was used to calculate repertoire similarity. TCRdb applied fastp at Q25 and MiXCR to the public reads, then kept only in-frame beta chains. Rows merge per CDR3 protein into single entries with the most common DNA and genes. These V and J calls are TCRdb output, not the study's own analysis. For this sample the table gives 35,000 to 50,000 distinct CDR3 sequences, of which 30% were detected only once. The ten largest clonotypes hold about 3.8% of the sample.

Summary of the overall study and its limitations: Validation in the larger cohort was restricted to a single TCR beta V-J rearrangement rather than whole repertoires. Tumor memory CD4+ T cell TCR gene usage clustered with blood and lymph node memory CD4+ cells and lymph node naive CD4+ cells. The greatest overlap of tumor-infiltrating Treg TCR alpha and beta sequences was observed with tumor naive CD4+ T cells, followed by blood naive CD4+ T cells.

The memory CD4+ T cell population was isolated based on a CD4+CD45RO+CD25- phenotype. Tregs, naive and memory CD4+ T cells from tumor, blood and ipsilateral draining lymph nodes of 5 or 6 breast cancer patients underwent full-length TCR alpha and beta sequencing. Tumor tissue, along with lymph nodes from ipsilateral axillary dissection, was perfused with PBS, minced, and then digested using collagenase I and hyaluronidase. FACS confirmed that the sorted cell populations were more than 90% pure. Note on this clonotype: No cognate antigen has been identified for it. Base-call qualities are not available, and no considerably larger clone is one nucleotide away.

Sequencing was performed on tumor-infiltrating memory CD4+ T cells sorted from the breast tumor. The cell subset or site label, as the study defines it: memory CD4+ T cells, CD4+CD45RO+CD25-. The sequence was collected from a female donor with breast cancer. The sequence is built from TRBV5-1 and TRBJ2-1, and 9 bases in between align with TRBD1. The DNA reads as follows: TGCGCCAGCAGCCCAAGGGGGACAGGGAGCGATGAGCAGTTCTTC. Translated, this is CASSPRGTGSDEQFF.